These T cell receptor beta chains were read from a single sample in a study of blood T cell repertoires in COVID-19. Generated by immunoSEQ multiplex PCR, the TCRdb table keeps only in-frame clones and is missing some. The sample records approximately 200,000 clones, 75% to 90% being singletons. The material sequenced was PBMCs or T cells enriched from blood (not recorded which). These TCRs come from a woman in her 30s who had been exposed to COVID-19. Both conserved end residues are part of each CDR3. D genes are given only for firm matches. Clone size is stated in some rows and not others, as once, few, many or a class when expanded.

D gene: TRBD1
J gene: TRBJ1-2
clone size: .
V gene: TRBV10-3
CDR3 protein: CASSDRGANYGYTF
CDR3 DNA: TGTGCCAGCAGCGACAGGGGTGCTAACTATGGCTACACCTTC

D gene: .
J gene: TRBJ2-7
clone size: .
V gene: TRBV24-1
CDR3 protein: CATSVNRDPYEQYF
CDR3 DNA: TGTGCCACCAGTGTAAACAGGGATCCCTACGAGCAGTACTTC

D gene: .
J gene: TRBJ1-6
clone size: .
V gene: TRBV5-8
CDR3 protein: CASSPATNSPLHF
CDR3 DNA: TGTGCCAGCAGCCCTGCTACTAATTCACCCCTCCACTTT

D gene: TRBD1
J gene: TRBJ1-1
clone size: .
V gene: TRBV18
CDR3 protein: CASSPRTFTGQGNTEAFF
CDR3 DNA: TGTGCCAGCTCACCAAGGACGTTCACGGGACAGGGGAACACTGAAGCTTTCTTT

D gene: TRBD2
J gene: TRBJ2-3
clone size: .
V gene: TRBV7-3
CDR3 protein: CASSLRLAGGTDTQYF
CDR3 DNA: TGTGCCAGCAGCTTACGACTAGCGGGGGGTACGGATACGCAGTATTTT

D gene: .
J gene: TRBJ1-2
clone size: .
V gene: TRBV5-1
CDR3 protein: CASSLAKGGSGYGYTF
CDR3 DNA: TGCGCCAGCAGCTTGGCCAAGGGAGGTAGTGGCTATGGCTACACCTTC

D gene: .
J gene: TRBJ1-1
clone size: .
V gene: TRBV21-1
CDR3 protein: CASSAGLEGESNTEAFF
CDR3 DNA: TGTGCCAGCAGCGCAGGATTGGAGGGCGAGAGTAACACTGAAGCTTTCTTT

D gene: .
J gene: TRBJ2-7
clone size: once
V gene: TRBV10-2
CDR3 protein: CASAQGILNEQYF
CDR3 DNA: TGCGCCAGCGCACAGGGAATTCTAAACGAGCAGTACTTC

D gene: TRBD2
J gene: TRBJ2-2
clone size: .
V gene: TRBV11-3
CDR3 protein: CATMRGGSTGELFF
CDR3 DNA: TGTGCCACTATGCGGGGGGGTAGCACCGGGGAGCTGTTTTTT

D gene: .
J gene: TRBJ2-1
clone size: .
V gene: TRBV6-5
CDR3 protein: CASSYSGWQGRNEQFF
CDR3 DNA: TGTGCCAGCAGTTACTCGGGTTGGCAGGGAAGGAATGAGCAGTTCTTC

D gene: .
J gene: TRBJ2-2
clone size: .
V gene: TRBV19
CDR3 protein: CASRRDGTGELFF
CDR3 DNA: TGTGCCAGTAGGAGGGATGGCACCGGGGAGCTGTTTTTT

D gene: TRBD1
J gene: TRBJ2-7
clone size: .
V gene: TRBV29-1
CDR3 protein: CSVELGQGAPYEQYF
CDR3 DNA: TGCAGCGTTGAACTCGGACAGGGGGCCCCCTACGAGCAGTACTTC

D gene: TRBD1
J gene: TRBJ2-1
clone size: once
V gene: TRBV4-1
CDR3 protein: CASSLGGLDEQFF
CDR3 DNA: TGCGCCAGCAGCCTAGGGGGCTTAGATGAGCAGTTCTTC